What follows describes a single TCR beta chain. Here immunoSEQ multiplex PCR was the method, and the copy in TCRdb shows in-frame clones only, minus some. Here the sample spans fewer than 130,000 clones, about 85% being singletons. The data originate from a study of blood T cell repertoires in COVID-19. Source material: peripheral blood. This TCR derives from a human donor in a cohort sampled during active COVID-19.

In nucleotides, the CDR3 is TGCAGTGCTACAAACTACGAGCAGTACTTC. Its protein product is CSATNYEQYF. The rearrangement joins TRBV20-1 to TRBJ2-7; no firm D call. V lost 4 bases and J lost 3, with 4 bases in between. CDR3 size: 10 residues. The germline gives CDR1 DFQATT, CDR2 SNEGSKA (reference sequence).